This TCR beta chain was found in a study of blood T cell repertoires in COVID-19. Produced via immunoSEQ multiplex PCR; TCRdb's table is partial and in-frame only. The sample shows around 300,000 clones, about 90% of them seen only once. There are 18 residues in the CDR3. Germline assignment: CDR1 SEHNR and CDR2 FQNEAQ (reference sequence). Unmatched junction bases numbered 18, after V lost 7 bases and J lost 3 bases. This sequence originates from a man in his late teens or twenties with active or convalescent COVID-19. The sequenced sample consisted of peripheral blood. The V call is TRBV7-9, the J call TRBJ2-7, with 10 nucleotides matching TRBD2. CDR3 sequence reads: CASTVVSDPSGSVYEQYF. The CDR3 DNA sequence: TGTGCCAGCACCGTAGTTTCGGATCCTAGCGGGAGTGTCTACGAGCAGTACTTC.